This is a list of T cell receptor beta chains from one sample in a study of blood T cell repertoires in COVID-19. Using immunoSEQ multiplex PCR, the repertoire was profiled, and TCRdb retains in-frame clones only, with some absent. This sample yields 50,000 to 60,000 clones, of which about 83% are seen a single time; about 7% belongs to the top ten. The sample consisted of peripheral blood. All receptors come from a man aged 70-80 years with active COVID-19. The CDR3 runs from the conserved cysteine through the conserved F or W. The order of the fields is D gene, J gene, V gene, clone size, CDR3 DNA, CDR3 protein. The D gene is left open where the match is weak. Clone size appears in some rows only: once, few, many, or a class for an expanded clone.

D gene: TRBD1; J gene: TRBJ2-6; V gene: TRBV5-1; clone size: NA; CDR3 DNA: TGCGCCAGCAGCTTGGTAGCGGTAGGGACAGGTTTTCTTTCTGGGGCCAACGTCCTGACTTTC; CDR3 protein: CASSLVAVGTGFLSGANVLTF
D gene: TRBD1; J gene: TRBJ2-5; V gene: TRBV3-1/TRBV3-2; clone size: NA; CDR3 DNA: TGTGCCAGCAGCCGGGACAGGGGTTTGGAGACCCAGTACTTC; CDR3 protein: CASSRDRGLETQYF
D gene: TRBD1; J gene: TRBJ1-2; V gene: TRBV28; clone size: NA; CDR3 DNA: TGTGCTAGCAGTCCCCCATGGACAGGGTCTAACTATGGCTACACCTTC; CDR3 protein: CASSPPWTGSNYGYTF
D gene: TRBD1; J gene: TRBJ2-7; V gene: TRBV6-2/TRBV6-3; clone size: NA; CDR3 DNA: TGTGCCAGCAGTTGGGGGACAGGGACCGGCGAGCAGTACTTC; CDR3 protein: CASSWGTGTGEQYF
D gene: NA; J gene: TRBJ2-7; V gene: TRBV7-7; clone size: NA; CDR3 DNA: TGTGCCAGCAGCCGCCTGAGGGGGGGGCCATCTCGGTACGAGCAGTACTTC; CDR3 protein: CASSRLRGGPSRYEQYF
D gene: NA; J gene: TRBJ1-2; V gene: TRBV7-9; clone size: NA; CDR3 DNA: TGTGCCAGCAGCCCACCCGGGGGGGCCTATGGCTACACCTTC; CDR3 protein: CASSPPGGAYGYTF
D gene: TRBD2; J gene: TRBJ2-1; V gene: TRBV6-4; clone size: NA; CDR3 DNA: TGTGCCGGGACTAGTGTCCCTAATGAGCAGTTCTTC; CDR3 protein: CAGTSVPNEQFF
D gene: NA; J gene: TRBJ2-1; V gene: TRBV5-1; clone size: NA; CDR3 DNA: TGCGCCAGCAGCTTGGGGCAGGGATCGTACAATGAGCAGTTCTTC; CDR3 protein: CASSLGQGSYNEQFF
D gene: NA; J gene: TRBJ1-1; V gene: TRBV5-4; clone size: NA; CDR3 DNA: TGTGCCAGCAGCTTGGGGGTGAAATCAGGGGCTTTGACGAGTACTGAAGCTTTCTTT; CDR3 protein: CASSLGVKSGALTSTEAFF
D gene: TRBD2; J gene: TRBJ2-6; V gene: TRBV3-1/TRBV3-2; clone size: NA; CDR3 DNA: TGTGCCAGCAGCCAAGACGGGCGGGGGTTGGCCAACGTCCTGACTTTC; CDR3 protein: CASSQDGRGLANVLTF
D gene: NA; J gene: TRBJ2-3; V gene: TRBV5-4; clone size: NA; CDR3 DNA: TGTGCCAGCAGCAAACGATCGGACAGACTCACAGATACGCAGTATTTT; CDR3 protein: CASSKRSDRLTDTQYF
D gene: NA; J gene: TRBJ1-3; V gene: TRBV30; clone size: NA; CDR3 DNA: TGTGCCTGGACCCAAGCCGGAAACACCATATATTTT; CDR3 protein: CAWTQAGNTIYF
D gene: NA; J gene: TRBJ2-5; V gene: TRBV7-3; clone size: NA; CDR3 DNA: TGTGCCAGCAGCCGGGGGGACACCGGGGGAGAGACCCAGTACTTC; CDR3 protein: CASSRGDTGGETQYF
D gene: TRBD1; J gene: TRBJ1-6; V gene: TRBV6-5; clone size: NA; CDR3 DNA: TGTGCCAGCAGTTACTCTGTGACAGGGGACTCACCCCTCCACTTT; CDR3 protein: CASSYSVTGDSPLHF
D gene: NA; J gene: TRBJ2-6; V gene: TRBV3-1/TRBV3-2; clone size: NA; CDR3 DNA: TGTGCCAGCAGCCAAGACGGGGTGAGCGTCCTGACTTTC; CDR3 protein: CASSQDGVSVLTF
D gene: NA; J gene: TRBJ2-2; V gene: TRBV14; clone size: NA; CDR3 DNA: TGTGCCAGCAGCCAATTGGACTCCGGGGAGCTGTTTTTT; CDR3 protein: CASSQLDSGELFF
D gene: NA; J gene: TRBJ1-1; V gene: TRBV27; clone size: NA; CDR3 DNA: TGTGCCAGCAGGCTAAATGGGGGGGCTGCTGAAGCTTTCTTT; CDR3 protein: CASRLNGGAAEAFF
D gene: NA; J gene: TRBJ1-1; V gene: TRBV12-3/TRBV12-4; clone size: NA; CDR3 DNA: TGTGCCAGCAGGGGACATGAGAACACTGAAGCTTTCTTT; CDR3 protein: CASRGHENTEAFF
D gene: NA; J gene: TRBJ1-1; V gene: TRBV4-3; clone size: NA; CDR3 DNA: TGCGCCAGCAGCCAAGCATGGCCCCAGGCCATGAACACTGAAGCTTTCTTT; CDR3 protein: CASSQAWPQAMNTEAFF
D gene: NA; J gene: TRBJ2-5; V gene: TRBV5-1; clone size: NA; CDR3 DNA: TGCGCCAGCAGCTTGGCGCGCCAAGAGACCCAGTACTTC; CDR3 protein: CASSLARQETQYF
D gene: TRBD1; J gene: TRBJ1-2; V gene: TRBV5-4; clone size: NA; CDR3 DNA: TGTGCCAGCAGCCTCGACAGGGAAGGCTATGGCTACACCTTC; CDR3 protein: CASSLDREGYGYTF
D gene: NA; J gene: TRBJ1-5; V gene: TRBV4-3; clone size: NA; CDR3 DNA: TGCGCCAGCAGCCAAGATGTCGGGAGCCTTTATAGCAATCAGCCCCAGCATTTT; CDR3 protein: CASSQDVGSLYSNQPQHF
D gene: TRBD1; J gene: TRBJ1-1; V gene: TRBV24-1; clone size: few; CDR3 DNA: TGTGCCACCAGTACAGGGGGCGGCACTGAAGCTTTCTTT; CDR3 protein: CATSTGGGTEAFF
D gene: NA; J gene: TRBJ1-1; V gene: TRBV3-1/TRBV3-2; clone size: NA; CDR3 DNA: TGTGCCAGCAGCCGCTTAGGGGGAAGGACTGAAGCTTTCTTT; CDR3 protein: CASSRLGGRTEAFF
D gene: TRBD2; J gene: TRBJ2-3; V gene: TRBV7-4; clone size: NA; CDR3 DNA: TGTGCCAGCAGCTTAAAAGCGGGGGGTTGCACAGATACGCAGTATTTT; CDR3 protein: CASSLKAGGCTDTQYF
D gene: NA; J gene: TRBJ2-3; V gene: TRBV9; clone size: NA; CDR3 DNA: TGTGCCAGCAGCGTAATGACCACGGGAGATACGCAGTATTTT; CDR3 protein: CASSVMTTGDTQYF
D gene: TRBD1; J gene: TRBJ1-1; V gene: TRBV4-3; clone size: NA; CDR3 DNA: TGCGCCAGCAGCCAAGCCCCCGGGACAGCGTCTGAAGCTTTCTTT; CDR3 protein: CASSQAPGTASEAFF
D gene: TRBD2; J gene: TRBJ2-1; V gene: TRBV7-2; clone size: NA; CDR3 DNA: TGTGCCAGCAGCTTAGTCGGAGCGGGGGGTTCAGATGAGCAGTTCTTC; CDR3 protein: CASSLVGAGGSDEQFF
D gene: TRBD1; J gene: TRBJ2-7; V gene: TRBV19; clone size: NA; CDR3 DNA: TGTGCCAGTAGTAAGGGGACAGCGTATAGCTCCTACGAGCAGTACTTC; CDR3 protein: CASSKGTAYSSYEQYF
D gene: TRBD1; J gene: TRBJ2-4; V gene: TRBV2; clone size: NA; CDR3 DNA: TGTGCCAGCAGTAAACCCGGGACAGAGTTTCAGTACTTC; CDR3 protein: CASSKPGTEFQYF
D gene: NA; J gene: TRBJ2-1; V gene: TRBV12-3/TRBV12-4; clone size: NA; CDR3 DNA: TGTGCCAGCAGGGGGGCAGCCAATGAGCAGTTCTTC; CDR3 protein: CASRGAANEQFF
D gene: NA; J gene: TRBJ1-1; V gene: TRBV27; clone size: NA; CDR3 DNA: TGTGCCAGCAGTCTTGGAGGGGTGGGTACAGCTTTCTTT; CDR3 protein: CASSLGGVGTAFF
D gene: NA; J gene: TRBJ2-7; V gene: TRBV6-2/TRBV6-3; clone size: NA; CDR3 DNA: TGTGCCAGCAGTTACCCGGAGGGGGCCGGAACGAACTCCTACGAGCAGTACTTC; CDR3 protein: CASSYPEGAGTNSYEQYF
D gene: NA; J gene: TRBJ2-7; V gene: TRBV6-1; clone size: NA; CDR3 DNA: TGTGCCAGCAGTGAAGGGCGGTCCTACGAGCAGTACTTC; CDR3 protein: CASSEGRSYEQYF
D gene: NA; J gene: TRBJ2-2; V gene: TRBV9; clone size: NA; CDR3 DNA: TGTGCCAGCAGCGTAGGTCTGAACACCGGGGAGCTGTTTTTT; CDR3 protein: CASSVGLNTGELFF
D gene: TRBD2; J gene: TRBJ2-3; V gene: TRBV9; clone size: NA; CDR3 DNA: TGTGCCAGCAGCGAACTAGCGGGGGGCCGGGCAGATACGCAGTATTTT; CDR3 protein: CASSELAGGRADTQYF
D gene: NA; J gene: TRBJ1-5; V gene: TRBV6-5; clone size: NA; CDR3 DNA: TGTGCCAGCAGGCCCCGGGAGGGGGTGAGGCCCCAGCATTTT; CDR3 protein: CASRPREGVRPQHF
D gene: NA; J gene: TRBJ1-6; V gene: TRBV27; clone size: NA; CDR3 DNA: TGTGCCAGCAGTTTATCCGGGGGTCCTAGCTCCTATAATTCACCCCTCCACTTT; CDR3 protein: CASSLSGGPSSYNSPLHF
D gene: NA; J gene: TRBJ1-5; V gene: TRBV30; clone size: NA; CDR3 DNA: TGTGCCTGGACCGCGGGGGGCAGTAGCAATCAGCCCCAGCATTTT; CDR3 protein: CAWTAGGSSNQPQHF
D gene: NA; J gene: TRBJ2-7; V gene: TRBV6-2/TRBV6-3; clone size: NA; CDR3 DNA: TGTGCCAGCAGTTACCGAGGCACCAGAGGGTACGAGCAGTACTTC; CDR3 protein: CASSYRGTRGYEQYF
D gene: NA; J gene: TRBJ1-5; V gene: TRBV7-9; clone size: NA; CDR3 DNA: TGTGCCAGCAGCTTAGCGTCGGGCAATCAGCCCCAGCATTTT; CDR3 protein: CASSLASGNQPQHF
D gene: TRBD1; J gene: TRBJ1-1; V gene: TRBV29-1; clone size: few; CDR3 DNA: TGCAGCGTTGAACTGACAGGGGTTAACACTGAAGCTTTCTTT; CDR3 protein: CSVELTGVNTEAFF
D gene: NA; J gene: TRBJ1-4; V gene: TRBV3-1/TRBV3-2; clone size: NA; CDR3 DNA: TGTGCCAGCAGCCGCTCATGGGGCGCAACTAATGAAAAACTGTTTTTT; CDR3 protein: CASSRSWGATNEKLFF
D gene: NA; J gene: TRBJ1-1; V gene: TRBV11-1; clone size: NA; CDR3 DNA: TGTGCCAGCAGCTCCCCACGGGGAGGGACTGAAGCTTTCTTT; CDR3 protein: CASSSPRGGTEAFF
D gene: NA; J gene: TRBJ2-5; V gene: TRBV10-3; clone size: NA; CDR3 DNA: TGTGCCATCAGTGGTCCCAGTCCAGAGACCCAGTACTTC; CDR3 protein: CAISGPSPETQYF
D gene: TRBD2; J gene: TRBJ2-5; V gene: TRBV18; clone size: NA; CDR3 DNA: TGTGCCAGCTCGGATGGCCCCGGGGGGTACCAAGAGACCCAGTACTTC; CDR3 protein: CASSDGPGGYQETQYF
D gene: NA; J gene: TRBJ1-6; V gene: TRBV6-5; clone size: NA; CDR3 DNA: TGTGCCTCTATAGAGTCTTTTAATTCACCCCTCCACTTT; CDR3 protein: CASIESFNSPLHF
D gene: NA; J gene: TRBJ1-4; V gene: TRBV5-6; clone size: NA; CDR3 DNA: TGTGCCAGCACGTTTCGCCGCGGGGCAGCAACTAATGAAAAACTGTTTTTT; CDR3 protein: CASTFRRGAATNEKLFF
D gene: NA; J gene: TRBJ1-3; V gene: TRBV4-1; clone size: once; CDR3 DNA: TGCGCCAGCAGCCAAGTGCAAGGGGCGCCTGGAAACACCATATATTTT; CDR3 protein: CASSQVQGAPGNTIYF
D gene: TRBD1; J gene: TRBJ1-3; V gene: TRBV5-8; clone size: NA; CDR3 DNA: TGTGCCAGCAGCGCTACAGGGGACTCTGGAAACACCATATATTTT; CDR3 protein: CASSATGDSGNTIYF
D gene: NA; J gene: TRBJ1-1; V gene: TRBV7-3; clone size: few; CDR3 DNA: TGTGCCAGCAGCTTAAGTCCCGGGACTTACACTGAAGCTTTCTTT; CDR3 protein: CASSLSPGTYTEAFF
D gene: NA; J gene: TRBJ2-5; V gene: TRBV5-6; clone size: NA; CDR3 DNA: TGTGCCAGCAGCCCTCGGGTCAGGGGAGTCCTTCAAGAGACCCAGTACTTC; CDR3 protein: CASSPRVRGVLQETQYF